This TCR beta chain originates from a study of T cell responses to AZD1222 COVID-19 vaccine. Overall study results and limits: Breadth and depth of Spike-specific TCRs rose after two AZD1222 doses.

As concerns this clone: Its antigen is not known.

Germline loops: CDR1 MNHNS, CDR2 SASEGT. The length of the CDR3 is 14 residues. Losses at the gene ends were 8 bases for V and 7 bases for J; bases not matched to a gene: 8. Assay used: immunoSEQ multiplex PCR; TCRdb lists only in-frame clones, some missing. The data contain approximately 140,000 clones, about 90% of them singletons. This TCR derives from an adult in good health. J is TRBJ2-1 and V is TRBV6-1; 10 bases align to TRBD2. The material was peripheral blood, obtained on day 0 of AZD1222 vaccination. The CDR3, as DNA: TGTGCCAGCTCGAGCGGGAGGGCCGTGAATGAGCAGTTCTTC. Translated, it gives CASSSGRAVNEQFF.